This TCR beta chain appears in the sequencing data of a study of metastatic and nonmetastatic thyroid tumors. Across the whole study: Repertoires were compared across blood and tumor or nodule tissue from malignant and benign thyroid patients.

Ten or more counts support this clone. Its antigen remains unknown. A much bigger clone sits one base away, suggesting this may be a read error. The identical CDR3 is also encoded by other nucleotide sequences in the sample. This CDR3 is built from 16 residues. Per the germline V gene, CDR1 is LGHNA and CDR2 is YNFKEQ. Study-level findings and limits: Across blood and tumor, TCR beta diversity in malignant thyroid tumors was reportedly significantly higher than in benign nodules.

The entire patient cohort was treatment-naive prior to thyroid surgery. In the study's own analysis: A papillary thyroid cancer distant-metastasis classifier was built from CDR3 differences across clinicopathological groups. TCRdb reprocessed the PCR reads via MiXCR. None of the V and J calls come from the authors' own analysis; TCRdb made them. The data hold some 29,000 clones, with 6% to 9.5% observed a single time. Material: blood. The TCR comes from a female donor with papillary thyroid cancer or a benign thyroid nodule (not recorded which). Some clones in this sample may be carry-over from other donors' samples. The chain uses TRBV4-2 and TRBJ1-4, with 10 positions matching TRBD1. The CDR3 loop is CASSQGDRGPNEKLFF. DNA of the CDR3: TGTGCCAGCAGCCAGGGCGACAGGGGGCCGAATGAAAAACTGTTTTTC.